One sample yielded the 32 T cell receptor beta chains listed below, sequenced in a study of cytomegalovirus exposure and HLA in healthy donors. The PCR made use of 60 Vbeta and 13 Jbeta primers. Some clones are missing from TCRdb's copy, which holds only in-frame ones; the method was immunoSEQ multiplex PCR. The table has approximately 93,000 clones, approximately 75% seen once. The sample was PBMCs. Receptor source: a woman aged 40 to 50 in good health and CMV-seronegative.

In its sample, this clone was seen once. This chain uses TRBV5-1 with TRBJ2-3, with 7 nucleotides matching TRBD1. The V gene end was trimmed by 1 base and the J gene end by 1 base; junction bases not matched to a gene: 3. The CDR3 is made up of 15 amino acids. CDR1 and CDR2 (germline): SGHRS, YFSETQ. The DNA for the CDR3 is TGCGCCAGCAGCTTGCAGGGGGTCGGCACAGATACGCAGTATTTT. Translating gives CASSLQGVGTDTQYF. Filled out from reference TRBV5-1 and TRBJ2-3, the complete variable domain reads KAGVTQTPRYLIKTRGQQVTLSCSPISGHRSVSWYQQTPGQGLQFLFEYFSETQRNKGNFPGRFSGRQFSNSRSEMNVSTLELGDSALYLCASSLQGVGTDTQYFGPGTRLTVL.

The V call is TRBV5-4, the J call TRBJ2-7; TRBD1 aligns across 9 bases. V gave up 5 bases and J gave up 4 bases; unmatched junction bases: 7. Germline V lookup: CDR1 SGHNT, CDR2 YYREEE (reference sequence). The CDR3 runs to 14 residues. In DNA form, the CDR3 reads TGTGCCAGCAGACCCGGGACAGGGAAGTACGAGCAGTACTTC. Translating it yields CASRPGTGKYEQYF. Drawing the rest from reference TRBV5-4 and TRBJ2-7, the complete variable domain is ETGVTQSPTHLIKTRGQQVTLRCSSQSGHNTVSWYQQALGQGPQFIFQYYREEENGRGNFPPRFSGLQFPNYSSELNVNALELDDSALYLCASRPGTGKYEQYFGPGTRLTVT.

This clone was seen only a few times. The CDR3 sequence: CASRATGMNTEAFF. In DNA form, the CDR3 reads TGTGCCAGCAGGGCGACAGGGATGAACACTGAAGCTTTCTTT. This sequence joins TRBV7-9 and TRBJ1-1, with 7 bases matching TRBD1. Trimming cost V 6 bases and J 0 bases; bases outside gene matches: 4. This CDR3 spans 14 amino acids. Germline V gene data show CDR1 as SEHNR and CDR2 as FQNEAQ (reference sequence).

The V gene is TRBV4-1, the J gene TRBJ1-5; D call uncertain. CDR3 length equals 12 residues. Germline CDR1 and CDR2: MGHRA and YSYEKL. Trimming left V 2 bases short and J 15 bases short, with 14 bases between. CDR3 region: CASSQPGDVRHF. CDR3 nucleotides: TGCGCCAGCAGCCAACCGGGAGACGTGCGGCATTTT.

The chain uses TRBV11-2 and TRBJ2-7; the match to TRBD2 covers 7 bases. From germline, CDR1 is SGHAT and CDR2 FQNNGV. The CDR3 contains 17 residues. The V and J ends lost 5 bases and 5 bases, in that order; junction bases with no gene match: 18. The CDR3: CASSLQPTGTGGDEQYF. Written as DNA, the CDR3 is TGTGCCAGCAGCCTACAACCCACCGGGACGGGAGGAGACGAGCAGTACTTC.

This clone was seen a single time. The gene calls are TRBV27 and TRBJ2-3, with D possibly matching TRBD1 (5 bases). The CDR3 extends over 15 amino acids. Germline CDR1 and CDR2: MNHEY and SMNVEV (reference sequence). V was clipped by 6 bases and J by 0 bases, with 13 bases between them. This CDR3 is CASSQRQSSTDTQYF. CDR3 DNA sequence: TGTGCCAGCAGCCAAAGACAGAGTAGCACAGATACGCAGTATTTT.

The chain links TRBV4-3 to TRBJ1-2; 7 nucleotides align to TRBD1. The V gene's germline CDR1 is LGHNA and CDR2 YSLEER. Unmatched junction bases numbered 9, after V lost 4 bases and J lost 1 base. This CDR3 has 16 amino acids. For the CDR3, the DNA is TGCGCCAGCAGCCGGACTCGGACAGGAGATAACTATGGCTACACCTTC. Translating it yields CASSRTRTGDNYGYTF.

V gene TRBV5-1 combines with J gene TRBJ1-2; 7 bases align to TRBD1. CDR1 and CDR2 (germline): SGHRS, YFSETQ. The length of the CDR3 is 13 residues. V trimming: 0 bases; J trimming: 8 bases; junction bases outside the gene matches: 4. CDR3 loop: CASSLVGQEGYTF. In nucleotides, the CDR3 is TGCGCCAGCAGCTTGGTTGGACAGGAGGGCTACACCTTC. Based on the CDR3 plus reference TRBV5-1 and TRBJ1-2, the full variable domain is KAGVTQTPRYLIKTRGQQVTLSCSPISGHRSVSWYQQTPGQGLQFLFEYFSETQRNKGNFPGRFSGRQFSNSRSEMNVSTLELGDSALYLCASSLVGQEGYTFGSGTRLTVV.

The CDR3 sequence: CAISEQGEAFF. The CDR3 DNA reads TGTGCCATCAGTGAGCAGGGGGAAGCTTTCTTT. This chain uses TRBV10-3 with TRBJ1-1; tentatively, D is TRBD1 (6 bases). CDR1 is ENHRY, CDR2 SYGVKD, per germline. The CDR3 runs 11 residues. The V gene lost 2 bases and the J gene lost 8 bases, with 6 bases spanning the gap.

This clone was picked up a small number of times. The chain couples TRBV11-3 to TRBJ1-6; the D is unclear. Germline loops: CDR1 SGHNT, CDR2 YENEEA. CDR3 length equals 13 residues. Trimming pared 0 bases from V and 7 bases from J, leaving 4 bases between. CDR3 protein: CASSLDLNSPLHF. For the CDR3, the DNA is TGTGCCAGCAGCTTAGATCTAAATTCACCCCTCCACTTT.

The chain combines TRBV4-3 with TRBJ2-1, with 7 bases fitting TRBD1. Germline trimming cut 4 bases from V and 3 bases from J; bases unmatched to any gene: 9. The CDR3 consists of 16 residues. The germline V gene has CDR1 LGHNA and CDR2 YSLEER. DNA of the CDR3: TGCGCCAGCAGCCCTAGTTCGACAGGGAACTACAATGAGCAGTTCTTC. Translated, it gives CASSPSSTGNYNEQFF.

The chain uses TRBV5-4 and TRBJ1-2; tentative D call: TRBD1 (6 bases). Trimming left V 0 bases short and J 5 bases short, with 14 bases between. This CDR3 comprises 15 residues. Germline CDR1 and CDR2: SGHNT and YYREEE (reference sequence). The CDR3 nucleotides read TGTGCCAGCAGCTTGGGGGGGCCCCCTTGGTATGGCTACACCTTC. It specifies CASSLGGPPWYGYTF.

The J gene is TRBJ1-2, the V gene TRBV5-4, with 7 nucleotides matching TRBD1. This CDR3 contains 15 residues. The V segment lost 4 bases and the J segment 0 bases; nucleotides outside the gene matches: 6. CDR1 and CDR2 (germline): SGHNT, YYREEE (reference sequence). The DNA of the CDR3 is TGTGCCAGCAGCGTAGTGGACAGGCCTAACTATGGCTACACCTTC. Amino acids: CASSVVDRPNYGYTF.

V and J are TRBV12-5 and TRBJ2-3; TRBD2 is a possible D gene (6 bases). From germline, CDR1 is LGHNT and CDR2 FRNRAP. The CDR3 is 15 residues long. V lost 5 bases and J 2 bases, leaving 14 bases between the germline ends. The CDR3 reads CASGPGTVPTDTQYF. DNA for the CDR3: TGTGCTAGTGGTCCAGGGACTGTTCCCACAGATACGCAGTATTTT.

CDR3 protein: CASRRQGGETQYF. The CDR3 DNA is TGTGCCAGCAGGCGACAGGGGGGAGAGACCCAGTACTTC. The chain has TRBV6-6 and TRBJ2-5, with TRBD1 matching 9 bases. The germline CDR1 and CDR2 sequences are MNHNY and SVGAGI (reference sequence). The junction had 3 bases not matched to a gene; V was cut back by 6 bases and J by 4 bases. The CDR3 is 13 amino acids.

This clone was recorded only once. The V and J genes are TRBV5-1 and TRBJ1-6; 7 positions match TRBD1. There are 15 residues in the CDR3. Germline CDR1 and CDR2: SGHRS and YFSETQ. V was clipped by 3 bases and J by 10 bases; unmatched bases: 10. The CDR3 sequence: CASSSETGVGSPLHF. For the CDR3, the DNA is TGCGCCAGCAGCTCCGAAACAGGGGTTGGCTCACCCCTCCACTTT. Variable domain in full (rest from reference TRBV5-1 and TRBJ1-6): KAGVTQTPRYLIKTRGQQVTLSCSPISGHRSVSWYQQTPGQGLQFLFEYFSETQRNKGNFPGRFSGRQFSNSRSEMNVSTLELGDSALYLCASSSETGVGSPLHFGNGTRLTVT.

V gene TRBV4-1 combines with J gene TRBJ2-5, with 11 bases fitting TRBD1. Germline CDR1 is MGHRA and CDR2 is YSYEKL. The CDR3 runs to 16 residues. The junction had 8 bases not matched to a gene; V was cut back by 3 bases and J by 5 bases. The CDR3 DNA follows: TGCGCCAGCAGCCAGGACAGGGGGCAGGGGGTGGAGACCCAGTACTTC. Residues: CASSQDRGQGVETQYF.

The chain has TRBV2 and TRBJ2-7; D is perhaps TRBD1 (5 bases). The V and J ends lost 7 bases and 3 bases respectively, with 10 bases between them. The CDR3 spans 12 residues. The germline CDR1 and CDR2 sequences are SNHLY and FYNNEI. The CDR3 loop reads CASTDRLYEQYF. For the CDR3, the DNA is TGTGCCAGCACAGACAGACTCTACGAGCAGTACTTC. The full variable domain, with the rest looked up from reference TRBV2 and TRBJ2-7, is EPEVTQTPSHQVTQMGQEVILRCVPISNHLYFYWYRQILGQKVEFLVSFYNNEISEKSEIFDDQFSVERPDGSNFTLKIRSTKLEDSAMYFCASTDRLYEQYFGPGTRLTVT.

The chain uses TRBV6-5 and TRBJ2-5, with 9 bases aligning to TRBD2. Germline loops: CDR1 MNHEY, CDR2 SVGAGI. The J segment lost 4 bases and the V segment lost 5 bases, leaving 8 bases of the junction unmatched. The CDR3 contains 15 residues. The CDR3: CASSAGGTPPETQYF. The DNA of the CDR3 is TGTGCCAGCAGTGCGGGGGGGACCCCACCAGAGACCCAGTACTTC.

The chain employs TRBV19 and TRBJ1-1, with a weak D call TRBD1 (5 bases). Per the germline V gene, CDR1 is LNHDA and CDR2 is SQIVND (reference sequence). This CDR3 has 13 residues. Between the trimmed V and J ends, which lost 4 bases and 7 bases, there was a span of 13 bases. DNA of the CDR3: TGTGCCAGTAGTACCCCTCTGACAGTTGAAGCTTTCTTT. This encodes CASSTPLTVEAFF.

The CDR3 loop reads CASSLALGNTEAFF. CDR3 in DNA: TGTGCCAGCAGCTTAGCGCTCGGGAACACTGAAGCTTTCTTT. The V gene is TRBV7-8, the J gene TRBJ1-1; D unresolved. CDR3 length: 14 amino acids. The V gene lost 0 bases and the J gene lost 1 base, with 6 bases spanning the gap. Germline CDR1 is SGHVS and CDR2 is FQNEAQ.

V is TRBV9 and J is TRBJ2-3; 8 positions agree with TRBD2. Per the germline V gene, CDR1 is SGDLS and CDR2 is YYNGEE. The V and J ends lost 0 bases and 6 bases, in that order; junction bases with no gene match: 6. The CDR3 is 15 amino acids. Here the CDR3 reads CASSVAAGGPDTQYF. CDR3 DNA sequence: TGTGCCAGCAGCGTAGCGGCGGGGGGCCCCGATACGCAGTATTTT.

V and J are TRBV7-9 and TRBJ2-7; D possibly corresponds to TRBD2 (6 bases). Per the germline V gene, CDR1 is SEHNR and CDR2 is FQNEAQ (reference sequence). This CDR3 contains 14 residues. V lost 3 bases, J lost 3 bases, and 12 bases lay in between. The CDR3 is CASSFGTPRYEQYF. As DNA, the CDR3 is TGTGCCAGCAGCTTCGGGACTCCCCGCTACGAGCAGTACTTC.

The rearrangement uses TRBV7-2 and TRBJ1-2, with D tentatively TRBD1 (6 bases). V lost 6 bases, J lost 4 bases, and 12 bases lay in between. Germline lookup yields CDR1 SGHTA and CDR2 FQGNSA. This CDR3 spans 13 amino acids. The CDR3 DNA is TGTGCCAGCAGTCAGGACAGCATCTATGGCTACACCTTC. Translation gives CASSQDSIYGYTF.

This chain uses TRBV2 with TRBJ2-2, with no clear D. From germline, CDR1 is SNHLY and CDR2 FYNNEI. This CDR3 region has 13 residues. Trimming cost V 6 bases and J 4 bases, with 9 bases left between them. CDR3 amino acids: CASREYSTGELFF. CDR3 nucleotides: TGTGCCAGCAGGGAGTACTCCACCGGGGAGCTGTTTTTT.

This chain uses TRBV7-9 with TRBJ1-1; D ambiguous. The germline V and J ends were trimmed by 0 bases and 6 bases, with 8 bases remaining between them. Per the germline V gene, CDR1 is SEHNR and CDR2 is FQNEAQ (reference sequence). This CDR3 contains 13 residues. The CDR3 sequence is CASSLANTAEAFF. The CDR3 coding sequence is TGTGCCAGCAGCTTAGCGAATACGGCTGAAGCTTTCTTT.

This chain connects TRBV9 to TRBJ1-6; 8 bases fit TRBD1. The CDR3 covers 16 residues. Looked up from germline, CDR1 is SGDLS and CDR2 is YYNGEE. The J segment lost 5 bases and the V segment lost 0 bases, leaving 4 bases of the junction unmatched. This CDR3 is CASSVGPGGNNSPLHF. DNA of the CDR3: TGTGCCAGCAGCGTAGGCCCAGGGGGCAATAATTCACCCCTCCACTTT. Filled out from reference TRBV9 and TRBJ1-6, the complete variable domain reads DSGVTQTPKHLITATGQRVTLRCSPRSGDLSVYWYQQSLDQGLQFLIQYYNGEERAKGNILERFSAQQFPDLHSELNLSSLELGDSALYFCASSVGPGGNNSPLHFGNGTRLTVT.

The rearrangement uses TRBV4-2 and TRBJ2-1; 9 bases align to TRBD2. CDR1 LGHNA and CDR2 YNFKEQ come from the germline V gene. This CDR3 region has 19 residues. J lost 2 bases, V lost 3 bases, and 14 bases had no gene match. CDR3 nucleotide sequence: TGTGCCAGCAGCCAGACCCCGATGGGCGGGGGGGGACCCTACAATGAGCAGTTCTTC. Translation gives CASSQTPMGGGGPYNEQFF.

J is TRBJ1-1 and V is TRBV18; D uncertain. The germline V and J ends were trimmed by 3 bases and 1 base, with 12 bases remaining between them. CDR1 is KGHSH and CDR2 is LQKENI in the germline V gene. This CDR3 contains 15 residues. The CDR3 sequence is CASSPTIQENTEAFF. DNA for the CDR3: TGTGCCAGCTCACCGACAATCCAGGAGAACACTGAAGCTTTCTTT.

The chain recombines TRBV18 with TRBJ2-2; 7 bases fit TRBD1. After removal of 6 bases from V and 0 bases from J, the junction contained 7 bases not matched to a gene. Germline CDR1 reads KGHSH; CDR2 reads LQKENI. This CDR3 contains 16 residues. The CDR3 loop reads CASSDTGVTNTGELFF. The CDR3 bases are TGTGCCAGCTCCGACACAGGGGTTACGAACACCGGGGAGCTGTTTTTT.

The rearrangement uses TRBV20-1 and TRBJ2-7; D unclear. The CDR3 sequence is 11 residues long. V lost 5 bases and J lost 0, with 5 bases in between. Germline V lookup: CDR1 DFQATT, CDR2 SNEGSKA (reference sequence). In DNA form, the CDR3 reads TGCAGTGCTGAGAGCTCCTACGAGCAGTACTTC. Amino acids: CSAESSYEQYF.

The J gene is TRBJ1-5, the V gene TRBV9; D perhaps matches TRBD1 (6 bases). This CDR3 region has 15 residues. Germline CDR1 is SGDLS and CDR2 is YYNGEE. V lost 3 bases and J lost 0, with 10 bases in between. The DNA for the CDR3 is TGTGCCAGCAGCGAACAGGGTTATAGCAATCAGCCCCAGCATTTT. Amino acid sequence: CASSEQGYSNQPQHF. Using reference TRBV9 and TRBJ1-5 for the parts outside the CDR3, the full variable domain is DSGVTQTPKHLITATGQRVTLRCSPRSGDLSVYWYQQSLDQGLQFLIQYYNGEERAKGNILERFSAQQFPDLHSELNLSSLELGDSALYFCASSEQGYSNQPQHFGDGTRLSIL.